This record looks at one T cell receptor beta chain sequence and its context. This clone was recorded only once. The clone's antigen remains unknown. No much larger clonotype is one base removed from it; base qualities were not supplied. TCR beta CDR3 regions were sequenced from DNA using the immunoSEQ Assay. The source study handled its data this way. T cell density was computed as TCR beta template counts normalized to usable DNA estimated by amplifying housekeeping genes. Using the preseqR package, richness was estimated by extrapolating to 120,000 templates for tissue samples and 400,000 templates for PBMC samples. Clonality was defined as one minus Pielou's evenness. To identify tissue-enriched TCRs, differential abundance testing was run on productive amino-acid clonotypes with a minimum total count of 5 and an alpha of 0.1. The Jaccard Index and the Morisita Overlap Index were used to quantify repertoire overlap between compartments. GLIPH grouped TCR beta CDR3s together with public tetramer-defined viral CDR3s, and a viral motif had to include at least three viral sequences and show V-gene enrichment. Imported from immuneACCESS, the table was reduced by TCRdb to in-frame sequences with V and J called. These copies leave out some clones; in studies compared against another copy, an unresolved V gene accounts for under half, and the cause of the remainder is not known. V and J calls and clone size are given by that table; D and trimming were obtained from the DNA. The sample table shows about 25,000 clones, and more than 70% are seen once. The ten largest make up about 9% of the sample.

The sample originates from a study of T cells in localized non-small cell lung cancer (dated by TCRdb to 2020 to 2021). In terms of the full investigation: T cell repertoires of a few hundred early-stage NSCLC patients were analyzed, with tumors being compared against uninvolved tumor-adjacent lungs. Of the NSCLC patients, 120 to 150 were male and approximately 97 were female, and the mean age was approximately 66 years. The cohort consisted of approximately 240 treatment-naive NSCLC patients whose localized lung tumors had been resected.

Trimming leaves V shorter by 3 bases and J shorter by 8 bases, with the junction holding 6 bases beyond the gene matches. Per the germline V gene (reference sequence), SEHNR is the CDR1 and FQNEAQ is the CDR2. The CDR3 has 15 amino acids, counting the end cysteine and phenylalanine. Only CDR3 DNA is held: 45 bases, read in frame from base 1. Overall results and qualifications from the work: Longer overall survival was associated with higher T cell density in blood, whereas shorter survival was associated with higher clonality in adjacent lung. Since the design was exploratory, TCR variables were selected using unadjusted p-values with no false-discovery rate correction. Because multi-region sequencing of the tumors was not done, intratumor heterogeneity could not be ruled out. A median of roughly 56 of the top 100 tumor clones were detected in paired uninvolved adjacent lung, and some 28 of these tumor clones were also found among the top 100 clones of the paired uninvolved adjacent lung. The highest T cell clonality was observed in uninvolved tumor-adjacent lung, where clonality exceeded that of tumor, suggesting that antigenic responses were more focused in uninvolved tumor-adjacent lung.

At diagnosis, tumor, uninvolved tumor-adjacent lung and peripheral blood were collected and then preserved as a mix of FFPE and fresh-frozen material. Blood samples were analyzed as peripheral blood mononuclear cells for TCR repertoire profiling. The source was peripheral blood mononuclear cells, collected before any cancer treatment. The chain is made from TRBV7-9 and TRBJ2-3; TRBD2 aligns with 12 central bases. This TCR derives from a woman aged 35-75 years with stage III lung adenocarcinoma. The encoded CDR3 is CASSFTSGGSTTQYF. DNA sequence: TGTGCCAGCAGCTTTACTAGCGGGGGGTCCACTACGCAGTATTTT.